The rows below give T cell receptor beta chains drawn from one sample of a study of regulatory T cells in long-lasting Graves disease. TCRdb itself ran the multiplex PCR reads through MiXCR, one entry per CDR3 protein. This table holds hundreds of thousands of distinct CDR3 sequences, roughly a fifth found once. Sequences were derived from peripheral blood mononuclear cells (PBMCs), sampled when the disease was refractory, from a patient treated with antithyroid drugs. Receptors were obtained from a female donor with Graves disease. The CDR3 runs from the conserved cysteine through the conserved F or W. The order of the fields is V gene, J gene, D gene, clone size, CDR3 DNA, CDR3 protein. The D gene is left open where the match is weak. Clone size is shown for a subset of rows, as once, few, many or a class of expanded clone.

TRBV15,TRBJ1-4,.,many,TGTGCCACCAGCAGAGCGCACCTCGGAGACTGGAGATCCTATAATGAAAAACTGTTTTTT,CATSRAHLGDWRSYNEKLFF
TRBV20-1,TRBJ2-4,TRBD2,.,TGCAGTGCTAGAGTCTTAGCGGGAGGGGCAAACATTCAGTACTTC,CSARVLAGGANIQYF
TRBV20-1,TRBJ2-1,TRBD2,.,TGCAGTGCGCTCTCTCCTCTAGCGGGAGGTCTCAATGAGCAGTTCTTC,CSALSPLAGGLNEQFF
TRBV2,TRBJ2-7,TRBD2,many,TGTGCCAGCAGTGCTAGCGGGGGACGGGCCTACGAGCAGTACTTC,CASSASGGRAYEQYF
TRBV6-4,TRBJ1-1,TRBD1,few,TGTGCCAGCAGAGGTACAGGGGTGAACACTGAAGCTTTCTTT,CASRGTGVNTEAFF
TRBV7-3,TRBJ1-4,.,.,TGTGCCAGCAGCTTAGTTTGGGGGCGCGCTGAAAAACTGTTTTTT,CASSLVWGRAEKLFF
TRBV5-1,TRBJ1-1,.,many,TGCGCCAGCAGCTTGGATAAGCTTCCCTCTGAAGCTTTCTTT,CASSLDKLPSEAFF
TRBV6-1,TRBJ1-2,TRBD1,.,TGTGCCAGCAGAAAGGGACAGGCAACCGGCTACACCTTC,CASRKGQATGYTF
TRBV2,TRBJ1-5,.,many,TGTGCCAGCAGTGGGACTGGGCAGCCCCAGCATTTT,CASSGTGQPQHF
TRBV7-2,TRBJ2-2,TRBD1,.,TGTGCCAGCAGCCCCGTGGGGACAGGCCGGGAGCTGTTTTTT,CASSPVGTGRELFF
TRBV6-5,TRBJ1-6,TRBD1,few,TGTGCCAGCAGTTACACAGGGGGCAATTCACCCCTCCACTTT,CASSYTGGNSPLHF
TRBV30,TRBJ2-3,.,few,TGTGCCTGGTCCCAGGGTATAGATACGCAGTATTTT,CAWSQGIDTQYF
TRBV6-1,TRBJ2-2,TRBD2,few,TGTGCCAGCAGCGACTGGGGACTAGCGGGAGGCATCGGGGAGCTGTTTTTT,CASSDWGLAGGIGELFF
TRBV6-1,TRBJ2-7,.,.,TGTGCCAGCAGTGGGCAGTCGGGCTACGAGCAGTACTTC,CASSGQSGYEQYF
TRBV7-9,TRBJ1-2,.,many,TGTGCCAGCAGCTTAATACAGAATTTATACTATGGCTACACCTTC,CASSLIQNLYYGYTF
TRBV18,TRBJ2-5,.,many,TGTGCCAGCTCACCACCATCTTTGTACCAAGAGACCCAGTACTTC,CASSPPSLYQETQYF
TRBV18,TRBJ2-1,.,many,TGTGCCAGCTCACCACCGACGCTGGGTATGATCTTC,CASSPPTLGMIF
TRBV18,TRBJ1-5,TRBD1,few,TGTGCCAGCTCACCCGTGGCAGTTGGAGGGGGCGGCAATCAGCCCCAGCATTTT,CASSPVAVGGGGNQPQHF
TRBV28,TRBJ1-2,.,many,TGTGCCAGCAGTTTGTCCCCCGTCTATGGCTACACCTTC,CASSLSPVYGYTF
TRBV11-2,TRBJ2-2,TRBD2,.,TGTGCCAGCAGCTTAGCGACTAGCGGAGTCGGGGAGCTGTTTTTT,CASSLATSGVGELFF
TRBV5-1,TRBJ2-7,TRBD2,few,TGCGCCAGCAGCGAAAGACAGGGGAAACTAGCGGGAGGCTACGAGCAGTACTTC,CASSERQGKLAGGYEQYF
TRBV5-5,TRBJ1-6,.,.,TGTGCCAGCAGCTCTGGCGGTGACGGGTATTCACCCCTCCACTTT,CASSSGGDGYSPLHF
TRBV3-1,TRBJ2-7,.,few,TGTGCCAGCAGCCCTGGACTGCTCGAGCAGTACTTC,CASSPGLLEQYF
TRBV7-2,TRBJ1-4,.,.,TGTGCCAGCAGCTTAGCGCCTTGGAGCTTATTGTTTTTT,CASSLAPWSLLFF
TRBV4-3,TRBJ1-5,.,.,TGCGCCAGCAGCTCCCGATGGAACAATCAGCCCCAGCATTTT,CASSSRWNNQPQHF
TRBV2,TRBJ2-1,.,many,TGTGCCAGCAGTGAACAGTCGCGAGGGATAGCTTACAATGAGCAGTTCTTC,CASSEQSRGIAYNEQFF
TRBV4-1,TRBJ1-2,.,.,TGCGCCAGCAGCCTCCCGAGGGGCAGCGGTGGCTACACCTTC,CASSLPRGSGGYTF
TRBV6-9,TRBJ2-2,.,.,TGTGCCAGCAGTTACGGGGGGACAGCAACCGGGGAGCTGTTTTTT,CASSYGGTATGELFF
TRBV11-2,TRBJ1-2,.,many,TGTGCCAGCAGCTTAGACTCTAAGTATGGCTACACCTTC,CASSLDSKYGYTF
TRBV4-2,TRBJ2-5,.,.,TGTGCCAGCAGCCAAGAGGGAGGGACAGCTCAAGAGACCCAGTACTTC,CASSQEGGTAQETQYF
TRBV18,TRBJ2-1,.,.,TGTGCCAGCTCAGGGTTAGCGGAGTACAATGAGCAGTTCTTC,CASSGLAEYNEQFF
TRBV4-1,TRBJ2-2,TRBD2,few,TGCGCCAGCAGCCAAGACTCTAGCGGATACACCGGGGAGCTGTTTTTT,CASSQDSSGYTGELFF
TRBV7-2,TRBJ1-6,.,.,TGTGCCAGCAGCATCAGGGTGTCACCCCTCCACTTT,CASSIRVSPLHF
TRBV12-5,TRBJ1-2,.,many,TGTGCTAGTGGTTTGGGAACCACCTCGGACAGCTATGGCTACACCTTC,CASGLGTTSDSYGYTF
TRBV10-3,TRBJ2-7,TRBD1,.,TGTGCCATCAGTAGACAGGGCGAAACCAACGAGCAGTACTTC,CAISRQGETNEQYF
TRBV18,TRBJ2-7,.,few,TGTGCCAGCTCACCCAATAGGGGGGCGCAGGACGAGCAGTACTTC,CASSPNRGAQDEQYF
TRBV6-5,TRBJ2-5,.,many,TGTGCCAGCAGTTACTCTCGGGACACACTTTGGGAAGAGACCCAGTACTTC,CASSYSRDTLWEETQYF
TRBV6-2/TRBV6-3,TRBJ1-1,.,.,TGTGCCAGCAGTTACAGGGCCTTGAACACTGAAGCTTTCTTT,CASSYRALNTEAFF
TRBV11-2,TRBJ1-1,.,.,TGTGCCAGCAGCTCTAGGGCAACAAGGGGCCCTGAAGCTTTCTTT,CASSSRATRGPEAFF
TRBV3-1,TRBJ1-5,TRBD1,.,TGTGCCAGCAGCCCTAATGCACCGACAGGGGGCCGCAATCAGCCCCAGCATTTT,CASSPNAPTGGRNQPQHF
TRBV28,TRBJ2-3,.,.,TGTGCCAGCAGTTCCACCAGAAGCACAGATACGCAGTATTTT,CASSSTRSTDTQYF
TRBV20-1,TRBJ1-4,.,.,TGCAGTGCTAGGGCCCGGGGGGGGGGCGAAAAACTGTTTTTT,CSARARGGGEKLFF
TRBV27,TRBJ1-1,.,.,TGTGCCAGCAGACGAAGTGGGGACTGGGACACTGAAGCTTTCTTT,CASRRSGDWDTEAFF
TRBV2,TRBJ2-5,.,many,TGTGCCAGCAGTGAACCTTTCGGGGAGACCCAGTACTTC,CASSEPFGETQYF
TRBV27,TRBJ2-7,.,many,TGTGCCAGCCTTAAGAAGGGGTCCTACGAGCAGTACTTC,CASLKKGSYEQYF
TRBV20-1,TRBJ2-1,TRBD2,.,TGCAGTGCTAGCGGTGGGACTAGCGGGAGACCGGCCTACAATGAGCAGTTCTTC,CSASGGTSGRPAYNEQFF
TRBV24-1,TRBJ2-5,TRBD1,many,TGTGCCACCAGTGGAGGGGGCCGAGAGACCCAGTACTTC,CATSGGGRETQYF
TRBV20-1,TRBJ1-5,.,few,TGCAGTGCTAGAGTGGCCTCGCACATGGGCAATCAGCCCCAGCATTTT,CSARVASHMGNQPQHF
TRBV7-9,TRBJ2-3,.,.,TGTGCCAGCACACCATTCTGGACAGATACGCAGTATTTT,CASTPFWTDTQYF
TRBV2,TRBJ1-1,.,many,TGTGCCAGCAGGACGGAGGGGAACACTGAAGCTTTCTTT,CASRTEGNTEAFF
TRBV6-1,TRBJ2-7,.,many,TGTGCCAGCAGCGACCGAGGCGGAAGCTCCTACGAGCAGTACTTC,CASSDRGGSSYEQYF
TRBV12-5,TRBJ1-2,TRBD1,many,TGTGCTAGTGGTTCCGACAGGGTCAGCTATGGCTACACCTTC,CASGSDRVSYGYTF
TRBV11-2,TRBJ2-7,.,few,TGTGCCAGCAGCACTGAGACCTACGAGCAGTACTTC,CASSTETYEQYF
TRBV19,TRBJ1-1,.,.,TGTGCCAGTAGATCGTGGAGGGGCCTGAACACTGAAGCTTTCTTT,CASRSWRGLNTEAFF
TRBV3-1,TRBJ2-7,.,many,TGTGCCAGCAGCCAAGTTGAGGCCTACGAGCAGTACTTC,CASSQVEAYEQYF
TRBV7-6,TRBJ2-7,.,many,TGTGCCAGCAGCTTATTCGAGACAGTTAGCTCCTACGAGCAGTACTTC,CASSLFETVSSYEQYF
TRBV28,TRBJ2-7,TRBD2,many,TGTGCCAGCAGTTTCCCACTTAGCGGGAGGACCTACGAGCAGTACTTC,CASSFPLSGRTYEQYF
TRBV30,TRBJ1-1,.,many,TGTGCCTGGAGCCGGGACTTTGGGGTGAACACTGAAGCTTTCTTT,CAWSRDFGVNTEAFF